Shown below are 17 T cell receptor beta chains from a single sample sequenced in a study of blood T cell repertoires in COVID-19. Data came from immunoSEQ multiplex PCR; TCRdb stores just in-frame clones and leaves some out. The sample has 150,000 or so clones; about four fifths are singletons. The sequenced sample was peripheral blood. The receptors come from a woman in her seventies with acute or convalescent COVID-19.

V is TRBV7-2 and J is TRBJ1-1; D is perhaps TRBD1 (5 bases). Germline CDR1 SGHTA, CDR2 FQGNSA. The CDR3 is 14 residues long. Trimming left V 0 bases short and J 3 bases short, with 8 bases between. In DNA form, the CDR3 reads TGTGCCAGCAGCTTAGCCAGGGCTTACACTGAAGCTTTCTTT. This encodes CASSLARAYTEAFF.

V and J are TRBV9 and TRBJ2-7; 8 nucleotides line up with TRBD2. Trimming removed 0 bases from V and 7 bases from J; junction bases left unmatched: 12. The CDR3 extends over 16 amino acids. Germline CDR1 reads SGDLS; CDR2 reads YYNGEE. The CDR3 DNA reads TGTGCCAGCAGCGTAGCTCCAGCGGGGGCCCCCTGGGAGCAGTACTTC. Its protein is CASSVAPAGAPWEQYF. The whole variable domain, filled in from reference TRBV9 and TRBJ2-7, reads DSGVTQTPKHLITATGQRVTLRCSPRSGDLSVYWYQQSLDQGLQFLIQYYNGEERAKGNILERFSAQQFPDLHSELNLSSLELGDSALYFCASSVAPAGAPWEQYFGPGTRLTVT.

J is TRBJ2-2 and V is TRBV7-2, with 10 positions matching TRBD2. Germline assignment: CDR1 SGHTA and CDR2 FQGNSA. Trimming took 2 bases from V and 0 from J; bases not matched to a gene: 3. This CDR3 is built from 17 residues. The CDR3 is CASSLRTSGPNTGELFF. For the CDR3, the DNA is TGTGCCAGCAGCTTACGGACTAGCGGACCGAACACCGGGGAGCTGTTTTTT.

This rearrangement joins TRBV21-1 to TRBJ2-7; TRBD2 is the table's D call, not checked against the DNA. TRBV21-1 is flagged as a pseudogene. This CDR3 contains 15 residues. CDR3 loop: CASSYSGLASSEQYF. DNA for the CDR3: TGTGCCAGCAGTTACTCGGGACTAGCATCCAGTGAGCAGTACTTC.

This sequence joins TRBV3-1 (or the pseudogene TRBV3-2) and TRBJ2-3; D is possibly TRBD2 (6 bases). The ends were cut back, 0 bases at V and 7 bases at J, with 8 bases in the middle. This CDR3 spans 13 amino acids. CDR1 is LGHDT and CDR2 is YNNKEL in the germline V gene (reference sequence). Here the CDR3 DNA reads TGTGCCAGCAGCCAAGATGGAGGGTATACGCAGTATTTT. This codes for CASSQDGGYTQYF.

The V and J genes are TRBV27 and TRBJ1-2, with TRBD1 matching 8 bases. The CDR3 is made up of 17 amino acids. Per the germline V gene, CDR1 is MNHEY and CDR2 is SMNVEV (reference sequence). J gave up 2 bases and V 3 bases, and 11 bases lay outside the gene matches. CDR3 amino acids: CASSFSTHRGVNYGYTF. DNA of the CDR3: TGTGCCAGCAGTTTCTCTACCCACAGGGGGGTAAACTATGGCTACACCTTC.

DNA of the CDR3: TGTGCCAGTAGGCCCCAGGGTATCAGCAATCAGCCCCAGCATTTT. This encodes CASRPQGISNQPQHF. The genes are TRBV19 and TRBJ1-5; possibly TRBD1 for D (5 bases). Trimming left V 6 bases short and J 1 base short, with 13 bases between. The CDR3 spans 15 residues. From germline, CDR1 is LNHDA and CDR2 SQIVND (reference sequence).

The chain couples TRBV15 to TRBJ2-1; 13 bases map to TRBD2. Germline assignment: CDR1 LNHNV and CDR2 YYDKDF (reference sequence). Germline trimming cut 5 bases from V and 8 bases from J; bases unmatched to any gene: 6. The CDR3 sequence is 15 residues long. This chain's CDR3 is CATSGRTSGRDEQFF. In DNA, the CDR3 is TGTGCCACCAGCGGTCGGACTAGCGGGAGAGATGAGCAGTTCTTC.

The V call is TRBV19, the J call TRBJ1-1, with D unresolved. The CDR3 consists of 11 residues. V lost 3 bases and J 6 bases, leaving 5 bases between the germline ends. Germline CDR1 and CDR2: LNHDA and SQIVND (reference sequence). CDR3 sequence (DNA): TGTGCCAGTAGTATTTTCGCTGAAGCTTTCTTT. It codes for CASSIFAEAFF.

The chain couples TRBV5-1 to TRBJ2-2; D unclear. The V end was cut by 2 bases, the J end by 1 base, with 9 bases between. Germline V gives CDR1 SGHRS, CDR2 YFSETQ. The CDR3 has 15 residues. The chain's CDR3 is CASSLISLNTGELFF. The DNA of the CDR3 is TGCGCCAGCAGCTTAATCAGTTTGAACACCGGGGAGCTGTTTTTT.

V and J are TRBV27 and TRBJ1-2, with TRBD1 as a possible D gene (6 bases). The CDR3 has 13 residues. Germline CDR1 MNHEY, CDR2 SMNVEV (reference sequence). Trimming removed 9 bases from V and 8 bases from J, with 19 bases in between. CDR3 protein: CASQLQGGGGYTF. As DNA, the CDR3 is TGTGCCAGTCAGCTACAGGGCGGTGGCGGCTACACCTTC.

V is TRBV10-3 and J is TRBJ1-6; perhaps TRBD1 as D (5 bases). V shed 2 bases and J shed 10 bases, with 21 bases lying between them. Germline V CDR1 and CDR2: ENHRY, SYGVKD. The CDR3 runs 17 residues. CDR3 in amino acids: CAISEVGGDEQRSPLHF. CDR3 sequence (DNA): TGTGCCATCAGTGAGGTCGGGGGGGACGAACAACGGTCACCCCTCCACTTT.

V and J are TRBV29-1 and TRBJ2-7, with 7 bases identical to TRBD1. V was clipped by 8 bases and J by 6 bases; unmatched bases: 10. This CDR3 has 12 residues. Germline CDR1 and CDR2: SQVTM and ANQGSEA. As DNA, the CDR3 is TGCAGCCCTCGACAGGGACGTTTCGAGCAGTACTTC. It specifies CSPRQGRFEQYF.

This clone was counted once. The V and J genes are TRBV30 and TRBJ2-1; 8 bases fit TRBD2. The V gene's germline CDR1 is GTSNPN and CDR2 SVGIG (reference sequence). This CDR3 has 15 residues. Trimming at V came to 1 base and at J to 6 bases, leaving 8 bases not matched to a gene. This CDR3 is CAWSERGLNFNEQFF. The DNA of the CDR3 is TGTGCCTGGAGTGAGCGGGGGCTAAATTTCAATGAGCAGTTCTTC.

CDR3 sequence (DNA): TGTGCCAGCAGTTTAGCGGCTAATTCACCCCTCCACTTT. Its translation: CASSLAANSPLHF. V gene TRBV12-3 or TRBV12-4 combines with J gene TRBJ1-6, with D unresolved. The CDR3 is 13 residues long. V was clipped by 0 bases and J by 6 bases, with 3 bases between them.

The J gene is TRBJ2-1, the V gene TRBV19; D not resolved. From germline, CDR1 is LNHDA and CDR2 SQIVND (reference sequence). Trimming cost V 5 bases and J 4 bases, with 21 bases left between them. The CDR3 sequence is 17 residues long. The CDR3: CASSQGSSSLGYNEQFF. The CDR3 coding sequence is TGTGCCAGTAGTCAAGGTTCCTCCTCCCTAGGATACAATGAGCAGTTCTTC.

This chain links TRBV28 with TRBJ2-7; 8 nucleotides line up with TRBD2. Germline V gene data show CDR1 as MDHEN and CDR2 as SYDVKM. Trimming at V came to 5 bases and at J to 6 bases, leaving 9 bases not matched to a gene. The CDR3 has 14 residues. The chain's CDR3 is CASSAYTGGAEQYF. The CDR3 DNA reads as TGTGCCAGCAGTGCGTACACGGGAGGGGCCGAGCAGTACTTC.